A single sample gave rise to the 10 T cell receptor beta chains below, sequenced in a study of CD8+CD57+ T cells in acquired aplastic anemia. TCR beta VDJ combinations and CDR3 sequences were profiled from genomic DNA. TCRdb analysed the reads with MiXCR anew, one entry per CDR3 protein. The sample holds 200,000 to 250,000 distinct CDR3 sequences; under 65% are singletons and the top ten take 29%. Sequenced input: sorted CD4+, CD8+, or CD8+CD57+ T cells (not recorded which) from PBMCs. The origin of the receptors is a human donor in good health.

This clonotype was picked up a small number of times. The chain has TRBV5-5 and TRBJ2-5; TRBD2 agrees at 14 bases. This CDR3 contains 18 residues. J lost 4 bases, V lost 4 bases, and 12 bases had no gene match. Germline V gene sequence: CDR1 SGHKS, CDR2 YYEKEE (reference sequence). The CDR3 spells CASSPATSGGVDSETQYF. The CDR3 coding sequence is TGTGCCAGCAGCCCTGCGACTAGCGGGGGGGTTGATTCAGAGACCCAGTACTTC. The whole variable domain, remainder taken from reference TRBV5-5 and TRBJ2-5, is DAGVTQSPTHLIKTRGQQVTLRCSPISGHKSVSWYQQVLGQGPQFIFQYYEKEERGRGNFPDRFSARQFPNYSSELNVNALLLGDSALYLCASSPATSGGVDSETQYFGPGTRLLVL.

The V call is TRBV7-9, the J call TRBJ1-5; 7 positions agree with TRBD1. The CDR3 is 13 residues long. The ends lost 5 bases at V and 5 bases at J; junction bases unmatched: 3. Germline values: CDR1 SEHNR, CDR2 FQNEAQ (reference sequence). For the CDR3, the DNA is TGTGCCAGCAGCAACCAGGGGGATCAGCCCCAGCATTTT. Its protein is CASSNQGDQPQHF.

The gene calls are TRBV14 and TRBJ2-7; no clear D gene. The ends were cut back, 0 bases at V and 2 bases at J, with 5 bases in the middle. This CDR3 has 13 amino acids. Germline V gene sequence: CDR1 SGHDN, CDR2 FVKESK. CDR3 in amino acids: CASSQEVPYEQYF. The CDR3 nucleotides are TGTGCCAGCAGCCAAGAGGTTCCCTACGAGCAGTACTTC.

J is TRBJ2-3 and V is TRBV9, with D hard to call. This CDR3 has 13 residues. Per germline, CDR1 SGDLS and CDR2 YYNGEE. V dropped 4 bases and J dropped 4 bases, with 10 bases sitting between them. The CDR3 loop reads CASSPSRSDTQYF. In DNA, the CDR3 is TGTGCCAGCAGCCCCAGTAGGTCAGATACGCAGTATTTT. Drawing the rest from reference TRBV9 and TRBJ2-3, the complete variable domain is DSGVTQTPKHLITATGQRVTLRCSPRSGDLSVYWYQQSLDQGLQFLIQYYNGEERAKGNILERFSAQQFPDLHSELNLSSLELGDSALYFCASSPSRSDTQYFGPGTRLTVL.

The CDR3 DNA reads as TGCAGCGTCACTCTTAGGGCGATGAACACTGAAGCTTTCTTT. The encoded protein is CSVTLRAMNTEAFF. This chain links TRBV29-1 with TRBJ1-1; no firm D call. The CDR3 is 14 amino acids. Germline V gene lookup returns CDR1 SQVTM and CDR2 ANQGSEA. V was cut by 6 bases and J by 0 bases, with 14 bases left in between.

This clonotype was recorded at least ten times. V is TRBV4-2 and J is TRBJ2-1, with D tentatively TRBD2 (7 bases). In germline, CDR1 is LGHNA, CDR2 YNFKEQ. V was trimmed by 0 bases and J by 2 bases, leaving 14 bases between them. The CDR3 length is 17 residues. The CDR3 bases are TGTGCCAGCAGCCAAGAGGGGGGCGGGAGCACCTACAATGAGCAGTTCTTC. It translates to CASSQEGGGSTYNEQFF.

V is TRBV7-8 and J is TRBJ1-3, with 7 bases fitting TRBD1. V dropped 2 bases and J dropped 0; count of bases not matched to a gene: 7. CDR1 is SGHVS, CDR2 FQNEAQ, per germline. The CDR3 runs to 17 residues. The CDR3 loop is CASSLFFRGSSGNTIYF. CDR3 DNA sequence: TGTGCCAGCAGCTTATTTTTCAGGGGGAGCTCTGGAAACACCATATATTTT.

Points on this clonotype: A clone one base away is much larger, so this may be a read error. The V call is TRBV12-3 or TRBV12-4, the J call TRBJ2-7, with D hard to call. The CDR3 covers 13 residues. Trimming shortened V by 5 bases and J by 0 bases, and 8 bases separated the two germline ends. CDR3 nucleotides: TGTGCCAGCAGTGGTACGGTCTCCTACGAGCAGTACTTC. Translating gives CASSGTVSYEQYF.

This clonotype was detected a few times. The chain employs TRBV12-3 or TRBV12-4 and TRBJ1-2; TRBD1 might be the D (5 bases). The CDR3 has 15 residues. Trimming stripped 2 bases from V and 2 bases from J, with 12 bases between. CDR3 DNA: TGTGCCAGCAGTTTATCCCGGGACGCCAACTATGGCTACACCTTC. Translating it yields CASSLSRDANYGYTF.

The chain links TRBV29-1 to TRBJ1-5; no clear D gene. V lost 8 bases to trimming and J lost 5 bases, with 13 bases between them. Germline lookup yields CDR1 SQVTM and CDR2 ANQGSEA. The CDR3 length is 12 residues. Written as DNA, the CDR3 is TGCAGCACCGGAGGAGCGGATCAGCCCCAGCATTTT. It specifies CSTGGADQPQHF. Looking up the rest from reference TRBV29-1 and TRBJ1-5 gives the full variable domain: SAVISQKPSRDICQRGTSLTIQCQVDSQVTMMFWYRQQPGQSLTLIATANQGSEATYESGFVIDKFPISRPNLTFSTLTVSNMSPEDSSIYLCSTGGADQPQHFGDGTRLSIL.